This entry features one T cell receptor (beta chain) sequence. Its antigen is currently unknown. This specimen comes from a study of shared clonotypes between healthy human individuals. Broader study findings: When naive CD4 clonotypes were compared across a few donors, roughly 4.9% were shared. Donor scarcity curtailed the genetic and exposure-history diversity represented herein.

Repertoires were generated with immunoSEQ multiplex PCR, while TCRdb's copy carries only in-frame clones and drops some. The sample lists approximately 350,000 clones, around 74% seen once, with about a tenth in the top ten. Everyone who donated was a Caucasian adult who lived in Nashville, Tennessee. Germline V gene data show CDR1 as SNHLY and CDR2 as FYNNEI. The CDR3 has 12 residues. Trimming removed 5 bases at V and 3 bases at J, with 7 bases between. Sequencing was done on a sample of memory CD4+ T cells sorted from blood. Indicated subset: CD45RA-negative fraction. This clonotype originated in a man aged 25-45 years in good health. This chain links TRBV2 with TRBJ2-5; D gene uncertain. This CDR3 is CASSITEETQYF. CDR3 coding DNA: TGTGCCAGCAGTATCACAGAAGAGACCCAGTACTTC.